Below are 2 T cell receptor beta chains sequenced from a single sample in a study of cytomegalovirus exposure and HLA in healthy donors (dated by TCRdb to the late 2010s). Library construction relied on the immunoSEQ multiplex PCR assay. For the multiplex PCR, a mixture combining 60 forward primers for TCR Vbeta segments and 13 reverse primers for TCR Jbeta segments was used. Imported from immuneACCESS, the table was reduced by TCRdb to in-frame sequences with V and J called. These copies leave out some clones; in studies compared against another copy, an unresolved V gene accounts for under half, and the cause of the remainder is not known. For this sample the table gives around 120,000 clones, of which around three quarters were detected only once. 3.5% to 4% of the sample is taken by the ten largest. Sequencing input: PBMCs. Receptors were obtained from a human donor in good health.

CDR3 protein: CAISERRQGATGELFF. DNA of the CDR3: TGTGCCATCAGTGAGCGCAGACAGGGGGCGACCGGGGAGCTGTTTTTT. J is TRBJ2-2 and V is TRBV10-3, with 10 bases lining up with TRBD1. V shed 2 bases, J shed 5 bases, and the junction held 5 bases outside the gene matches. Germline lookup yields CDR1 ENHRY and CDR2 SYGVKD. CDR3 length equals 16 residues.

The sample holds a few counts of this clone. The chain joins TRBV6-6 to TRBJ2-5; the D is unclear. This CDR3 has 12 residues. V lost 4 bases and J lost 12, with 15 bases in between. Germline assignment: CDR1 MNHNY and CDR2 SVGAGI (reference sequence). The CDR3 here is CASSSSQQTKYF. CDR3 nucleotides: TGTGCCAGCAGTTCCTCACAGCAAACAAAGTACTTC.